These 23 T cell receptor beta chains came from one sample sequenced in a study of blood T cell repertoires in COVID-19. Data came from immunoSEQ multiplex PCR; TCRdb stores just in-frame clones and leaves some out. The profile shows 250,000 to 300,000 clones, 70% to 90% of them singletons. The sample was PBMCs or T cells enriched from blood (not recorded which). The receptors shown here come from a young woman who had recovered from COVID-19.

J is TRBJ2-4 and V is TRBV2; TRBD1 is a possible D gene (6 bases). CDR3 length: 18 amino acids. Germline V gene lookup returns CDR1 SNHLY and CDR2 FYNNEI. V was shortened by 1 base and J by 0 bases, with 16 bases between the two germline ends. This CDR3 reads CASSEGDPQGLAKNIQYF. In nucleotides, the CDR3 is TGTGCCAGCAGTGAAGGAGACCCTCAGGGGCTAGCCAAAAACATTCAGTACTTC. Based on the CDR3 plus reference TRBV2 and TRBJ2-4, the full variable domain is EPEVTQTPSHQVTQMGQEVILRCVPISNHLYFYWYRQILGQKVEFLVSFYNNEISEKSEIFDDQFSVERPDGSNFTLKIRSTKLEDSAMYFCASSEGDPQGLAKNIQYFGAGTRLSVL.

J is TRBJ2-5 and V is TRBV12-3 or TRBV12-4; TRBD2 aligns across 7 bases. This CDR3 is built from 13 residues. V lost 6 bases and J lost 5; bases outside the gene matches: 6. The CDR3: CASSRTRQETQYF. DNA of the CDR3: TGTGCCAGCAGCCGGACTAGGCAGGAGACCCAGTACTTC.

This chain connects TRBV27 to TRBJ2-1; a weak D match, TRBD2 (6 bases). This CDR3 region has 14 residues. CDR1 MNHEY and CDR2 SMNVEV come from the germline V gene (reference sequence). The V end was cut by 3 bases, the J end by 5 bases, with 11 bases between. The CDR3 nucleotides read TGTGCCAGCAGTTTGACTAGACCCCACAATGAGCAGTTCTTC. It codes for CASSLTRPHNEQFF.

The chain combines TRBV15 with TRBJ2-1, with D possibly TRBD2 on 5 matching bases. V lost 3 bases, J lost 0 bases, and 9 bases lay in between. Germline V gene lookup returns CDR1 LNHNV and CDR2 YYDKDF (reference sequence). This CDR3 region has 15 residues. This CDR3 reads CATSSSGSSYNEQFF. The CDR3 bases are TGTGCCACCAGCAGCAGCGGTAGCTCCTACAATGAGCAGTTCTTC. Complete variable domain (other parts from reference TRBV15 and TRBJ2-1): DAMVIQNPRYQVTQFGKPVTLSCSQTLNHNVMYWYQQKSSQAPKLLFHYYDKDFNNEADTPDNFQSRRPNTSFCFLDIRSPGLGDTAMYLCATSSSGSSYNEQFFGPGTRLTVL.

The chain is built from TRBV10-3 and TRBJ2-2; perhaps TRBD2 as D (6 bases). Germline CDR1 reads ENHRY; CDR2 reads SYGVKD. Trimming shortened V by 8 bases and J by 2 bases, and 15 bases separated the two germline ends. This CDR3 comprises 15 residues. The CDR3 DNA follows: TGTGCCATCTCCCGACGGGAGTTTAACACCGGGGAGCTGTTTTTT. Protein: CAISRREFNTGELFF.

This clone was picked up many times. The chain uses TRBV6-5 and TRBJ2-1, with TRBD2 matching 15 bases. Per germline, CDR1 MNHEY and CDR2 SVGAGI. The V gene end was trimmed by 9 bases and the J gene end by 10 bases; junction bases not matched to a gene: 4. The CDR3 is 13 residues long. This chain's CDR3 is CASKGLAGGEQFF. The CDR3 coding sequence is TGTGCCAGTAAGGGACTAGCGGGGGGCGAGCAGTTCTTC.

The V call is TRBV6-1, the J call TRBJ1-3; unclear D gene. The germline CDR1 and CDR2 sequences are MNHNS and SASEGT. The length of the CDR3 is 17 residues. Trimming pared 3 bases from V and 1 base from J, leaving 16 bases between. The CDR3 DNA follows: TGTGCCAGCAGTGAGGGTCCTAAGGCGGGTTCTGGAAACACCATATATTTT. Encoded protein: CASSEGPKAGSGNTIYF.

This clone occurred once. V usage is TRBV5-4 and J usage is TRBJ2-3; 10 bases are a match to TRBD2. V lost 4 bases and J lost 2; bases outside the gene matches: 13. This CDR3 region has 18 residues. The germline CDR1 and CDR2 sequences are SGHNT and YYREEE (reference sequence). CDR3 DNA: TGTGCCAGCAGCCCCGGGGTAGCGGGAGGTGGGCCCACAGATACGCAGTATTTT. It codes for CASSPGVAGGGPTDTQYF.

The chain carries TRBV7-9 and TRBJ2-3; D is uncertain. Trimming cost V 4 bases and J 0 bases, with 2 bases left between them. The CDR3 length is 12 residues. The germline V gene has CDR1 SEHNR and CDR2 FQNEAQ (reference sequence). This chain's CDR3 is CASSSSTDTQYF. The DNA of the CDR3 is TGTGCCAGCAGCTCTAGCACAGATACGCAGTATTTT.

The chain links TRBV7-2 to TRBJ2-3; D gene unclear. The ends were cut back, 2 bases at V and 2 bases at J, with 11 bases in the middle. There are 15 residues in the CDR3. The germline CDR1 and CDR2 sequences are SGHTA and FQGNSA. The CDR3 spells CASSLKIGDTDTQYF. In nucleotides, the CDR3 is TGTGCCAGCAGCTTAAAGATAGGAGACACAGATACGCAGTATTTT.

The rearrangement uses TRBV9 and TRBJ1-2; a possible D gene is TRBD1 (5 bases). Between the trimmed V and J ends, which lost 3 bases and 8 bases, there was a span of 23 bases. The CDR3 runs 16 residues. Per the germline V gene, CDR1 is SGDLS and CDR2 is YYNGEE. CDR3 DNA: TGTGCCAGCAGCGCCCGATCCCAGGGTTCGAATTTGGGCTACACCTTC. This translates into CASSARSQGSNLGYTF.

The genes are TRBV19 and TRBJ1-6; 12 bases line up with TRBD1. Germline-derived CDR1 and CDR2 are LNHDA and SQIVND (reference sequence). The CDR3 loop spans 14 amino acids. V trimming: 6 bases; J trimming: 11 bases; junction bases outside the gene matches: 5. The CDR3: CASRGDRGLPPLHF. The CDR3 nucleotides read TGTGCCAGTAGAGGGGACAGGGGGCTTCCACCCCTCCACTTT.

V and J are TRBV6-2 or TRBV6-3 and TRBJ2-7; maybe TRBD2 (6 bases). Germline values: CDR1 MNHEY, CDR2 SVGEGT. V lost 4 bases and J lost 4, with 14 bases in between. The length of the CDR3 is 14 residues. This CDR3 reads CASSWGLLDYEQYF. CDR3 DNA sequence: TGTGCCAGCAGTTGGGGACTTCTAGATTACGAGCAGTACTTC.

V usage is TRBV13 and J usage is TRBJ2-7; the match to TRBD2 covers 10 bases. Germline lookup yields CDR1 PRHDT and CDR2 FYEKMQ (reference sequence). V lost 6 bases to trimming and J lost 2 bases; unmatched junction nucleotides: 10. CDR3 length: 16 amino acids. In DNA form, the CDR3 reads TGTGCCAGCAGGAAAACCGGGACTAGCGTAACCTACGAGCAGTACTTC. Its protein product is CASRKTGTSVTYEQYF.

V is TRBV4-1 and J is TRBJ2-5; 8 nucleotides agree with TRBD2. Germline V CDR1 and CDR2: MGHRA, YSYEKL. The CDR3 is 16 amino acids. V shed 1 base, J shed 1 base, and the junction held 5 bases outside the gene matches. This CDR3 is CASSQAWGLGQETQYF. DNA for the CDR3: TGCGCCAGCAGCCAAGCATGGGGACTAGGCCAAGAGACCCAGTACTTC.

This clone was detected only a few times. The rearrangement uses TRBV20-1 and TRBJ2-5; no clear D. The V end lost 5 bases, the J end lost 7 bases, and 11 bases lay between the germline ends. The length of the CDR3 is 11 residues. Germline V gene data show CDR1 as DFQATT and CDR2 as SNEGSKA (reference sequence). CDR3 sequence: CSAAEGGTQYF. In DNA form, the CDR3 reads TGCAGTGCTGCCGAAGGCGGGACCCAGTACTTC.

In nucleotides, the CDR3 is TGTGCCAGCAGTGGGGGAGGACTAGCGGGAGGGATTAGGGCGTCCTACGAGCAGTACTTC. It encodes CASSGGGLAGGIRASYEQYF. V usage is TRBV27 and J usage is TRBJ2-7, with TRBD2 identical over 15 bases. CDR1 and CDR2 (germline): MNHEY, SMNVEV (reference sequence). The junction had 15 bases not matched to a gene; V was cut back by 5 bases and J by 1 base. The CDR3 loop spans 20 amino acids.

This rearrangement joins TRBV11-3 to TRBJ2-7, with TRBD1 as a possible D gene (5 bases). CDR1 and CDR2 from the germline V gene are SGHNT and YENEEA. This CDR3 is built from 16 residues. With 1 base removed from V and 3 bases from J, the gap between germline ends came to 16 bases. This chain's CDR3 is CASSLVGSGPGYEQYF. The CDR3 DNA is TGTGCCAGCAGCTTAGTGGGTTCAGGGCCGGGCTACGAGCAGTACTTC.

The V gene is TRBV28, the J gene TRBJ1-2; D might be TRBD1 (5 bases). Trimming removed 5 bases from V and 3 bases from J, with 13 bases in between. The germline CDR1 and CDR2 sequences are MDHEN and SYDVKM. The CDR3 extends over 14 amino acids. CDR3 DNA sequence: TGTGCCAGCAGTCCAGGCCAGGGTCACTATGGCTACACCTTC. Encoded protein: CASSPGQGHYGYTF.

The chain has TRBV5-1 and TRBJ2-1; 9 bases line up with TRBD1. Trimming at V came to 3 bases and at J to 7 bases, leaving 5 bases not matched to a gene. The CDR3 contains 14 residues. Per germline, CDR1 SGHRS and CDR2 YFSETQ. The CDR3 sequence is CASSSGTGRNEQFF. Written as DNA, the CDR3 is TGCGCCAGCAGCTCCGGGACAGGGAGAAATGAGCAGTTCTTC. Filled out from reference TRBV5-1 and TRBJ2-1, the complete variable domain reads KAGVTQTPRYLIKTRGQQVTLSCSPISGHRSVSWYQQTPGQGLQFLFEYFSETQRNKGNFPGRFSGRQFSNSRSEMNVSTLELGDSALYLCASSSGTGRNEQFFGPGTRLTVL.

The genes are TRBV28 and TRBJ1-2; 7 nucleotides agree with TRBD1. The length of the CDR3 is 13 residues. From germline, CDR1 is MDHEN and CDR2 SYDVKM. The V and J ends lost 7 bases and 4 bases, in that order; junction bases with no gene match: 6. The CDR3: CASTSDRFYGYTF. In nucleotides, the CDR3 is TGTGCCAGCACCTCGGACAGGTTCTATGGCTACACCTTC.

This clone was found once. The V gene is TRBV5-4, the J gene TRBJ2-7; TRBD2 matches 7 bases. The V gene end was trimmed by 3 bases and the J gene end by 4 bases; junction bases not matched to a gene: 4. This CDR3 is built from 13 residues. Germline V gene lookup returns CDR1 SGHNT and CDR2 YYREEE (reference sequence). The CDR3 here is CASSSGGGYEQYF. CDR3 nucleotides: TGTGCCAGCAGCTCGGGGGGAGGATACGAGCAGTACTTC.

The chain joins TRBV13 to TRBJ1-1, with 7 bases lining up with TRBD1. This CDR3 is 12 amino acids long. The V segment lost 5 bases and the J segment 4 bases; nucleotides outside the gene matches: 1. Per germline, CDR1 PRHDT and CDR2 FYEKMQ (reference sequence). CDR3 amino acids: CASSPGGTEAFF. The CDR3 DNA reads TGTGCCAGCAGCCCAGGGGGCACTGAAGCTTTCTTT. Filled out from reference TRBV13 and TRBJ1-1, the complete variable domain reads AAGVIQSPRHLIKEKRETATLKCYPIPRHDTVYWYQQGPGQDPQFLISFYEKMQSDKGSIPDRFSAQQFSDYHSELNMSSLELGDSALYFCASSPGGTEAFFGQGTRLTVV.